The next 28 T cell receptor beta chains were all read from a single sample in a study of cytomegalovirus exposure and HLA in healthy donors. In the PCR, 60 Vbeta and 13 Jbeta primers were used. Assay used: immunoSEQ multiplex PCR; TCRdb lists only in-frame clones, some missing. The sample has 100,000 to 150,000 clones, 73% seen once. What was sequenced was PBMCs. The receptors stem from a man aged 55 to 70 in good health and CMV-seropositive.

The J gene is TRBJ2-2, the V gene TRBV18, with a tentative D call TRBD1 (5 bases). CDR3 length: 15 amino acids. Trimming took off 3 bases at V and 5 bases at J, with 13 bases between the two ends. Germline V CDR1 and CDR2: KGHSH, LQKENI. The CDR3, as DNA: TGTGCCAGCTCACCTGTGACAGACTTTACCGGGGAGCTGTTTTTT. Translation: CASSPVTDFTGELFF.

This clone has just a few counts. The V call is TRBV6-5, the J call TRBJ2-7; 8 positions match TRBD1. This CDR3 is built from 13 residues. Germline V gene data show CDR1 as MNHEY and CDR2 as SVGAGI. Trimming at V came to 5 bases and at J to 2 bases, leaving 2 bases not matched to a gene. In DNA form, the CDR3 reads TGTGCCAGCAGTAGGACAGGGACCTACGAGCAGTACTTC. It is translated as CASSRTGTYEQYF.

The table lists this clone with a few counts. The rearrangement uses TRBV28 and TRBJ2-7; D is ambiguous. CDR1 MDHEN and CDR2 SYDVKM come from the germline V gene. The V and J ends lost 2 bases and 4 bases respectively, with 6 bases between them. This CDR3 spans 12 amino acids. In nucleotides, the CDR3 is TGTGCCAGCAGTTTAAATCTGTACGAGCAGTACTTC. It encodes CASSLNLYEQYF.

The chain carries TRBV19 and TRBJ1-4; D is unresolved. Per the germline V gene, CDR1 is LNHDA and CDR2 is SQIVND (reference sequence). The CDR3 length is 14 residues. Trimming removed 6 bases at V and 5 bases at J, with 13 bases between. CDR3 residues: CASRAWRSNEKLFF. The CDR3 region has the DNA TGTGCCAGTAGAGCCTGGAGATCAAATGAAAAACTGTTTTTT.

The chain is built from TRBV27 and TRBJ2-7; D perhaps matches TRBD2 (6 bases). The germline V gene encodes CDR1 MNHEY and CDR2 SMNVEV (reference sequence). V was trimmed by 5 bases and J by 3 bases, leaving 17 bases between them. The CDR3 spans 15 residues. The CDR3 sequence: CASSRAGPTYYEQYF. CDR3 in DNA: TGTGCCAGCAGTAGGGCGGGGCCCACCTACTACGAGCAGTACTTC.

The chain has TRBV5-4 and TRBJ2-5; D possibly corresponds to TRBD1 (6 bases). V lost 4 bases, J lost 2 bases, and 12 bases lay in between. The CDR3 runs 14 residues. Per germline, CDR1 SGHNT and CDR2 YYREEE (reference sequence). The CDR3 reads CASSVGGLQETQYF. Written as DNA, the CDR3 is TGTGCCAGCAGCGTTGGGGGCCTTCAAGAGACCCAGTACTTC.

This sequence joins TRBV15 and TRBJ1-1, with 9 bases matching TRBD1. The CDR3 runs to 13 residues. The trim removed 4 bases at V and 4 bases at J, leaving 1 base unmatched. CDR1 LNHNV and CDR2 YYDKDF come from the germline V gene (reference sequence). In DNA, the CDR3 is TGTGCCACCAGCACACAGGGGGCCACTGAAGCTTTCTTT. Amino acid sequence: CATSTQGATEAFF.

The gene calls are TRBV4-1 and TRBJ1-1; D is perhaps TRBD1 (6 bases). The CDR3 sequence is 14 residues long. Germline CDR1 reads MGHRA; CDR2 reads YSYEKL. V gave up 6 bases and J gave up 0 bases, with 11 bases separating them. DNA for the CDR3: TGCGCCAGCAGGGCAGGGGAGATGAACACTGAAGCTTTCTTT. It specifies CASRAGEMNTEAFF.

The CDR3 nucleotides are TGCGCCAGCAGCTTGACACCATCCTACGAGCAGTACTTC. Residues: CASSLTPSYEQYF. The rearrangement links TRBV5-1 to TRBJ2-7; D uncertain. The germline CDR1 and CDR2 sequences are SGHRS and YFSETQ. Deletions cut 1 base from V and 1 base from J, with 6 bases between. This CDR3 contains 13 residues.

This clone was recorded once. The junction departs from germline at one end; a sequencing error may be responsible. The CDR3 nucleotides read TGTGCCAGCAGCGAAGGGACAGGGTTGGATACTGAAGCTTTCTTT. Residues: CASSEGTGLDTEAFF. The chain links TRBV2 to TRBJ1-1; 9 bases are shared with TRBD1. Per the germline V gene, CDR1 is SNHLY and CDR2 is FYNNEI. This CDR3 comprises 15 residues.

This clone came up once. Here the CDR3 reads CASSDWGVPYGYTF. In DNA, the CDR3 is TGTGCCAGCAGTGACTGGGGGGTCCCCTATGGCTACACCTTC. V is TRBV28 and J is TRBJ1-2, with a weak D call TRBD1 (5 bases). The V and J ends lost 5 bases and 4 bases respectively, with 14 bases between them. The CDR3 has 14 residues. Germline CDR1 is MDHEN and CDR2 is SYDVKM.

The rearrangement links TRBV19 to TRBJ1-5; D is perhaps TRBD1 (6 bases). Germline V gene lookup returns CDR1 LNHDA and CDR2 SQIVND (reference sequence). CDR3 size: 15 residues. With 7 bases removed from V and 7 bases from J, the gap between germline ends came to 20 bases. CDR3 region: CASTLRRGSGQPQHF. In DNA form, the CDR3 reads TGTGCCAGTACCCTCCGCAGGGGATCGGGACAGCCCCAGCATTTT.

This chain links TRBV11-2 with TRBJ2-5; TRBD2 matches at 16 bases. Trimming at V came to 5 bases and at J to 4 bases, leaving 4 bases not matched to a gene. Looked up from germline, CDR1 is SGHAT and CDR2 is FQNNGV. CDR3 length: 16 residues. The chain's CDR3 is CASSPGTSGGGETQYF. The CDR3 nucleotides are TGTGCCAGCAGCCCCGGGACTAGCGGGGGGGGAGAGACCCAGTACTTC.

V gene TRBV2 combines with J gene TRBJ2-2, with D possibly TRBD2 on 6 matching bases. The CDR3 contains 15 residues. Germline lookup yields CDR1 SNHLY and CDR2 FYNNEI. Trimming took 4 bases from V and 4 from J, leaving 13 bases between them. Written as DNA, the CDR3 is TGTGCCAGCAGTGCTGAGACTAGTGGCACCGGGGAGCTGTTTTTT. It codes for CASSAETSGTGELFF.

Only one count was recorded for this clone. This chain uses TRBV6-1 with TRBJ2-7; D perhaps matches TRBD1 (5 bases). The CDR3 sequence is 14 residues long. CDR1 and CDR2 from the germline V gene are MNHNS and SASEGT. Trimming cost V 6 bases and J 3 bases, with 15 bases left between them. CDR3 sequence reads: CASSPDRQIYEQYF. CDR3 DNA: TGTGCCAGCAGCCCAGATAGACAGATCTACGAGCAGTACTTC.

Comments on this clone: A read error may account for a junction end that differs from germline. This sequence joins TRBV4-1 and TRBJ1-2; no firm D call. This CDR3 has 18 amino acids. Germline CDR1 is MGHRA and CDR2 is YSYEKL. The CDR3 sequence: CASRQLWTASRANYGYPF. For the CDR3, the DNA is TGCGCCAGCAGGCAACTGTGGACGGCTAGCCGAGCTAACTATGGCTACCCCTTC.

The gene calls are TRBV28 and TRBJ2-3; D is ambiguous. Germline CDR1 is MDHEN and CDR2 is SYDVKM. V was clipped by 3 bases and J by 3 bases, with 10 bases between them. The CDR3 has 14 residues. The CDR3 loop reads CASSFSRETDTQYF. In nucleotides, the CDR3 is TGTGCCAGCAGTTTTTCCCGAGAGACAGATACGCAGTATTTT. Together with reference TRBV28 and TRBJ2-3, the CDR3 gives the full variable domain: DVKVTQSSRYLVKRTGEKVFLECVQDMDHENMFWYRQDPGLGLRLIYFSYDVKMKEKGDIPEGYSVSREKKERFSLILESASTNQTSMYLCASSFSRETDTQYFGPGTRLTVL.

This chain uses TRBV5-1 with TRBJ1-4; 7 nucleotides agree with TRBD1. Germline-derived CDR1 and CDR2 are SGHRS and YFSETQ. After removal of 0 bases from V and 2 bases from J, the junction contained 7 bases not matched to a gene. This CDR3 is built from 17 residues. The CDR3 loop reads CASSLGPTGTTNEKLFF. The CDR3 DNA is TGCGCCAGCAGCTTGGGGCCGACAGGGACCACTAATGAAAAACTGTTTTTT.

This rearrangement joins TRBV15 to TRBJ1-2, with 7 nucleotides matching TRBD1. Germline CDR1 reads LNHNV; CDR2 reads YYDKDF (reference sequence). V was clipped by 5 bases and J by 8 bases; unmatched bases: 8. The CDR3 spans 13 residues. This CDR3 reads CATSVRTGQGYTF. DNA of the CDR3: TGTGCCACCAGCGTAAGGACAGGACAAGGCTACACCTTC.

The CDR3 spells CASSSGGGATDTQYF. As DNA, the CDR3 is TGTGCCAGCAGCTCCGGCGGGGGGGCCACAGATACGCAGTATTTT. The chain combines TRBV5-4 with TRBJ2-3, with 9 bases fitting TRBD2. Germline V gene sequence: CDR1 SGHNT, CDR2 YYREEE (reference sequence). V lost 3 bases and J lost 2; bases outside the gene matches: 4. The CDR3 contains 15 residues.

CDR3 sequence: CASSLAGTGGIGRGYTF. The CDR3, as DNA: TGTGCCAGCAGCTTAGCCGGGACAGGGGGAATAGGGCGCGGCTACACCTTC. V usage is TRBV7-9 and J usage is TRBJ1-2; TRBD1 matches at 11 bases. There are 17 residues in the CDR3. V gave up 0 bases and J gave up 8 bases; unmatched junction bases: 11. CDR1 is SEHNR and CDR2 is FQNEAQ in the germline V gene (reference sequence).

The chain employs TRBV9 and TRBJ2-3; D uncertain. Trimming removed 0 bases from V and 1 base from J, with 9 bases in between. Germline assignment: CDR1 SGDLS and CDR2 YYNGEE. There are 15 residues in the CDR3. The CDR3 sequence: CASSVGVGRTDTQYF. In DNA, the CDR3 is TGTGCCAGCAGCGTAGGGGTGGGCCGCACAGATACGCAGTATTTT.

This clone came up a few times. The J gene is TRBJ1-1, the V gene TRBV30; 7 nucleotides align to TRBD1. The CDR3 contains 17 residues. CDR1 is GTSNPN, CDR2 SVGIG, per germline (reference sequence). V lost 4 bases and J lost 1; bases outside the gene matches: 15. The CDR3 coding sequence is TGTGCCTGGACCAAATTACAGGGGACGTTAGGGAACACTGAAGCTTTCTTT. Translating it yields CAWTKLQGTLGNTEAFF.

The V and J genes are TRBV2 and TRBJ1-1, with 8 positions matching TRBD1. Germline V gene data show CDR1 as SNHLY and CDR2 as FYNNEI. The CDR3 spans 14 residues. Unmatched junction bases numbered 5, after V lost 4 bases and J lost 4 bases. CDR3 coding DNA: TGTGCCAGCAGTGCTAACACAGGGGGCACTGAAGCTTTCTTT. Translated, it gives CASSANTGGTEAFF.

The chain recombines TRBV28 with TRBJ2-3; TRBD2 is a possible D gene (5 bases). V lost 4 bases and J lost 5, with 22 bases in between. The CDR3 covers 17 residues. Germline loops: CDR1 MDHEN, CDR2 SYDVKM. The CDR3 region is CASSSPRVGAKGDTQYF. Here the CDR3 DNA reads TGTGCCAGCAGTTCACCGAGGGTCGGCGCTAAGGGAGATACGCAGTATTTT.

This chain connects TRBV5-1 to TRBJ2-1, with a weak D call TRBD1 (5 bases). CDR3 size: 15 residues. Deletions cut 4 bases from V and 6 bases from J, with 17 bases between. Germline V gives CDR1 SGHRS, CDR2 YFSETQ. The CDR3 DNA sequence: TGCGCCAGCAGCGTTTCAGGGTCAGGTCCCAATGAGCAGTTCTTC. It specifies CASSVSGSGPNEQFF.

The CDR3 region has the DNA TGTGCCACCAGGCTGGACAGGGGGCGTGAGGCACCCCTCCACTTT. Amino acid sequence: CATRLDRGREAPLHF. The rearrangement uses TRBV15 and TRBJ1-6; 11 positions agree with TRBD1. Looked up from germline, CDR1 is LNHNV and CDR2 is YYDKDF (reference sequence). Trimming cost V 6 bases and J 11 bases; bases outside gene matches: 9. The CDR3 loop spans 15 amino acids.

Points on this clone: Other DNA variants within this sample encode the same CDR3. This sequence joins TRBV28 and TRBJ2-7; TRBD1 might be the D (6 bases). With 5 bases removed from V and 3 bases from J, the gap between germline ends came to 17 bases. Germline lookup yields CDR1 MDHEN and CDR2 SYDVKM. This CDR3 is built from 15 residues. This chain's CDR3 is CASSPPTGTLYEQYF. CDR3 coding DNA: TGTGCCAGCAGTCCTCCCACAGGGACCCTCTACGAGCAGTACTTC.